This TCR beta chain was sequenced during a study of T cell clones after liver transplantation (dated by TCRdb to between 2018 and 2021). About the full investigation: The samples were obtained from ITN030ST, a randomized trial that attempted immunosuppression withdrawal within 2 years after liver transplantation. Donor-reactive T cell clones were identified by TCRbeta sequencing following a pre-transplant mixed lymphocyte reaction and were subsequently tracked in post-transplant blood. Third party-reactive TCRbeta sequences were also identified from pre-transplant MLRs to serve as an antigen-independent comparator for donor-reactive sequences. Three of the eight recipients were HCV-positive; the others were transplanted for non-autoimmune, non-viral indications. No induction therapy was given to the subjects, and standard immunosuppression was administered until randomization at 12-24 months post-transplant. Tolerance was defined as complete withdrawal of immunosuppression for at least one year without a rise in liver enzymes beyond twice the upper limit of normal. Blood samples were collected pre-transplant, pre-randomization before withdrawal, and post-randomization after either complete withdrawal or failed withdrawal. A cohort of 8 liver transplant recipients was studied, of whom 3 were classified as tolerant and 5 as non-tolerant.

Unstimulated PBMCs, after thawing, were stained for CD3, CD4 and CD8 and then FACS-sorted into CD3+CD4+ and CD3+CD8+ populations. All 8 studied subjects were randomized to immunosuppression withdrawal. The Qiagen DNeasy Blood and Tissue Kit was used for genomic DNA isolation. Using immunoSEQ, frozen genomic DNA was subjected to high-throughput TCRbeta CDR3 sequencing, a process that included PCR amplification, mapping, bias correction and internal controls. On the authors' methods: Only productive rearrangements were retained, and each unique TCRbeta sequence was defined by its CDR3 nucleotide sequence together with its V and J gene. A sequence counted as donor-reactive only if the sequence showed at least 5-fold expansion in CFSE-low cells compared with unstimulated pre-transplant cells and had a frequency of at least 0.01%. To ensure at least 90% detection power, minimum frequency thresholds were set for each subject based on that subject's lowest-template unstimulated sample. Jensen-Shannon divergence between the top 1000 TCRbeta sequences post- versus pre-transplant served as the measure of repertoire turnover. Two-sided Fisher's exact tests were used to test for changes in the detection of donor-reactive sequences. The table comes from immuneACCESS by way of TCRdb, which keeps in-frame sequences with V and J called. Part of the clones is missing from these tables; in studies checked, under half for an unresolved V gene and the rest for unknown reasons. V, J and clone size were drawn from that table, and D and trimming were deduced from the DNA. The sample yields roughly 62,000 clones; approximately 63% were counted once. The ten biggest clones cover approximately 3% of the sample.

Study-wide conclusions, independent of this receptor: After accounting for repertoire turnover, donor-reactive detection was significantly reduced in 7 of 8 subjects for CD4 and 8 of 8 for CD8. Since no allograft tissue specimens were available, donor-reactive T cells may have migrated into the graft instead of being deleted. A greater decline was seen for donor-reactive sequences than for third party-reactive sequences, suggesting partial antigen-specific deletion unrelated to withdrawal success. In most of the 8 subjects, circulating donor-reactive CD4 TCRbeta sequences decreased significantly after transplant, regardless of tolerance or HCV status. In two subjects, low numbers of available donor cells limited the measurable donor-reactive repertoire. Because of small, heterogeneous patient numbers and non-standardized post-transplant time points, the conclusions were only preliminary.

Here V drops 6 bases and J drops 4 bases, and the junction holds 6 bases not matched to any gene. The CDR3 holds 13 amino acids from the cysteine to the phenylalanine. Just CDR3 DNA is preserved here, 39 bases in frame from base 1. CDR1 and CDR2 are drawn from the germline V gene: SQVTM, ANQGSEA. To note about this clone: Its antigen is still unknown. Nothing much larger sits one base from this clone, and base qualities are not available.

In this chain, TRBV29-1 is recombined with TRBJ1-3, with 7 central nucleotides matching TRBD1. Material: CD4+ T cells from blood, obtained at the approximately 15-month timepoint. This receptor was identified in a human patient who received a liver transplant. Following transplantation, T cells from the graft donor may be among those present. For the CDR3, the sequence is CSVEGALGNTIYF. DNA sequence: TGCAGCGTGGAGGGGGCTTTAGGAAACACCATATATTTT.